This is a list of T cell receptor beta chains from one sample in a study of T cells after yellow fever vaccination. Via MiXCR, TCRdb re-called the 5' RACE reads, giving one row per CDR3 protein. Altogether just over 250,000 distinct CDR3 sequences are present, about 5.2% being singletons, with the ten largest covering roughly 3.5%. Sequences were derived from CD4+ T cells sorted from PBMCs, sampled on the day of the yellow fever booster vaccination. The receptor set was obtained from a man aged 18 to 29 who received the YFV17D yellow fever vaccine. The CDR3 runs from the conserved cysteine through the conserved F or W. A D gene is named only where the DNA matches it firmly. The size of a clone is reported for some rows only, either as once, few or many, or as a class for expanded clones.

CDR3aa | CDR3nt | d_gene | j_gene | abundance | v_gene
CAWGWSGGRETQYF | TGTGCCTGGGGCTGGAGCGGGGGGCGGGAGACCCAGTACTTC | TRBD2 | TRBJ2-5 | once | TRBV30
CASSPSSGKETQYF | TGTGCCAGCAGTCCCTCTAGCGGCAAAGAGACCCAGTACTTC | TRBD2 | TRBJ2-5 | NA | TRBV12-3/TRBV12-4
CASSLGGTGASNEQFF | TGTGCCAGCAGCTTAGGAGGGACAGGGGCCTCCAATGAGCAGTTCTTC | TRBD1 | TRBJ2-1 | NA | TRBV11-3
CASSTGAGQSSGNTIYF | TGCGCCAGCAGCACGGGCGCAGGCCAAAGCTCTGGAAACACCATATATTTT | NA | TRBJ1-3 | few | TRBV5-1
CSVEIGSNQPQHF | TGCAGCGTTGAGATCGGAAGCAATCAGCCCCAGCATTTT | NA | TRBJ1-5 | NA | TRBV29-1
CASSSSGTWRQTF | TGTGCCAGCAGCTCCTCCGGGACATGGCGCCAAACCTTC | NA | TRBJ1-2 | NA | TRBV7-9
CASSAQGQGFGNEQFF | TGTGCCAGCAGCGCACAGGGACAGGGGTTTGGTAATGAGCAGTTCTTC | TRBD1 | TRBJ2-1 | many | TRBV9
CASSRSSGGYTGELFF | TGTGCCAGCAGCCGATCTAGCGGGGGGTATACCGGGGAGCTGTTTTTT | TRBD2 | TRBJ2-2 | many | TRBV5-4
CRPKTGPMNTEAFF | TGCAGGCCCAAAACGGGACCGATGAACACTGAAGCTTTCTTT | NA | TRBJ1-1 | few | TRBV20-1
CASSQDPEGGQPQHF | TGTGCCAGCAGCCAAGATCCAGAGGGAGGCCAGCCCCAGCATTTT | NA | TRBJ1-5 | few | TRBV3-1
CSGTGGANTGELFF | TGCAGTGGTACGGGGGGCGCGAACACCGGGGAGCTGTTTTTT | NA | TRBJ2-2 | few | TRBV20-1
CSARVPTGGSPLHF | TGCAGTGCTAGAGTACCGACAGGGGGTTCACCCCTCCACTTT | TRBD1 | TRBJ1-6 | NA | TRBV20-1
CASSPTYRDRQRTQYF | TGTGCCAGCAGCCCTACATACCGGGACAGGCAACGGACCCAGTACTTC | TRBD1 | TRBJ2-5 | few | TRBV7-6
CASAVTGRETQYF | TGTGCCAGCGCCGTGACCGGCAGGGAGACCCAGTACTTC | NA | TRBJ2-5 | NA | TRBV12-3/TRBV12-4
CASRSQYGTGLPGELFF | TGTGCCAGCAGGTCGCAATACGGGACAGGTCTCCCCGGGGAGCTGTTTTTT | TRBD1 | TRBJ2-2 | NA | TRBV12-3/TRBV12-4
CASSYTLGGPRGNEQYF | TGTGCCAGCAGTTACACTCTAGGGGGCCCCCGGGGGAACGAGCAGTACTTC | NA | TRBJ2-7 | once | TRBV6-5
CSVGSPGGGVNYGYTF | TGCAGCGTTGGGTCTCCAGGAGGGGGCGTAAACTATGGCTACACCTTC | TRBD1 | TRBJ1-2 | NA | TRBV29-1
CSAPLGGTYNSPLHF | TGCAGTGCTCCCCTAGGCGGGACCTATAATTCACCCCTCCACTTT | NA | TRBJ1-6 | few | TRBV20-1
CATSRVRLVRGNQPQHF | TGTGCCACCAGCAGAGTTAGGCTAGTCAGGGGCAATCAGCCCCAGCATTTT | NA | TRBJ1-5 | NA | TRBV15
CAISERMGGYQETQYF | TGTGCCATCAGTGAACGGATGGGGGGGTACCAAGAGACCCAGTACTTC | TRBD2 | TRBJ2-5 | many | TRBV10-3
CASSQGTGGQREQFF | TGTGCCAGCAGCCAAGGTACAGGCGGTCAACGGGAGCAGTTCTTC | NA | TRBJ2-1 | many | TRBV4-2
CASSASPGSHEQFF | TGTGCCAGCAGCGCCTCCCCGGGGAGCCATGAGCAGTTCTTC | NA | TRBJ2-1 | few | TRBV9
CASSHDPLKEKLFF | TGTGCCAGCAGCCACGACCCGCTAAAAGAAAAACTGTTTTTT | NA | TRBJ1-4 | few | TRBV3-1
CASSPLSDTQYF | TGTGCCAGCTCACCACTTTCGGATACGCAGTATTTT | NA | TRBJ2-3 | many | TRBV18
CASSFDGTNQPQHF | TGCGCCAGCAGCTTTGATGGGACCAATCAGCCCCAGCATTTT | NA | TRBJ1-5 | NA | TRBV5-1
CSARGSGTGGGYTF | TGCAGTGCTAGAGGATCCGGGACAGGGGGCGGCTACACCTTC | TRBD1 | TRBJ1-2 | few | TRBV20-1
CASSTTGAVETQYF | TGTGCCAGCAGTACCACAGGGGCCGTAGAGACCCAGTACTTC | TRBD1 | TRBJ2-5 | many | TRBV12-3/TRBV12-4
CASSFSRGADTQYF | TGTGCCAGCAGCTTCAGCAGGGGAGCAGATACGCAGTATTTT | NA | TRBJ2-3 | NA | TRBV11-3
CSVPRDTQYF | TGCAGTGTCCCGCGAGATACGCAGTATTTT | NA | TRBJ2-3 | few | TRBV20-1
CASSLAGGQNTYGYTF | TGTGCCAGCTCACTAGCAGGGGGACAGAATACTTATGGCTACACCTTC | TRBD1 | TRBJ1-2 | few | TRBV18
CASSQDQSQPQHF | TGCGCCAGCAGCCAAGATCAGAGTCAGCCCCAGCATTTT | NA | TRBJ1-5 | NA | TRBV4-3
CSADQGKETQYF | TGCAGTGCCGACCAGGGGAAGGAGACCCAGTACTTC | NA | TRBJ2-5 | few | TRBV20-1
CATRDQTDTQYF | TGTGCCACCAGAGACCAGACAGATACGCAGTATTTT | NA | TRBJ2-3 | few | TRBV24-1
CASSQSFDQPQHF | TGTGCCAGCAGCCAGTCATTCGATCAGCCCCAGCATTTT | NA | TRBJ1-5 | few | TRBV4-2
CASSLSSSGGAETQYF | TGCGCCAGCAGCTTGAGCTCTAGCGGGGGGGCAGAGACCCAGTACTTC | TRBD2 | TRBJ2-5 | NA | TRBV5-1
CASSYTTGTYF | TGTGCCAGCAGTTACACCACTGGGACCTATTTT | NA | TRBJ1-1 | NA | TRBV6-5
CASSTRPTTNEKLFF | TGTGCCAGCAGCACACGACCGACAACTAATGAAAAACTGTTTTTT | NA | TRBJ1-4 | few | TRBV7-9
CASSYNRGAYEQYF | TGTGCCAGCAGTTATAATAGGGGCGCCTACGAGCAGTACTTC | NA | TRBJ2-7 | few | TRBV6-6
CASSLDRETEAFF | TGCGCCAGCAGCTTGGACAGGGAAACTGAAGCTTTCTTT | NA | TRBJ1-1 | NA | TRBV5-1